The 32 T cell receptor beta chains reported below all come from one sample, sequenced in a study of tumor-infiltrating lymphocytes in primary liver carcinoma. Extraction of RNA together with DNA used about 18-31 mg of unsorted bulk tissue. Making TCR beta cDNA involved roughly 500 ng total RNA and a constant-region primer. Three rounds of nested multiplex PCR with slightly modified ARM-PCR produced TCR beta libraries. A C-beta reverse primer and TRBV1-TRBV30 forward primers served in each of the first two PCR rounds, at 10 cycles apiece. TCRdb reanalysed the multiplex PCR reads using MiXCR and keeps one entry per CDR3 protein. Of some 110,000 distinct CDR3 sequences listed, around 83% are singletons. Sample: liver tumor tissue from sampling region 3. Described subset: tumor region T3, left-lateral pole. These receptors were taken from a man aged 40-49 years with primary liver carcinoma and hepatitis B virus infection.

On this clonotype itself: This CDR3 is missing its conserved last phenylalanine or tryptophan, likely due to a read error. The genes are TRBV5-4 and TRBJ1-5; D gene unclear. Germline CDR1 is SGHNT and CDR2 is YYREEE (reference sequence). The CDR3 has 15 amino acids. The chain's CDR3 is CTSSRDENSNQPQHI. The DNA of the CDR3 is TGTACCAGCAGCCGCGACGAAAATAGCAATCAGCCCCAGCATATT.

Details on this clonotype: This sequence may be a read error, since a much larger clone differs from it by one base. V is TRBV7-2 and J is TRBJ2-7, with 12 bases fitting TRBD2. Trimming cost V 7 bases and J 12 bases; bases outside gene matches: 13. CDR1 is SGHTA and CDR2 is FQGNSA in the germline V gene. The CDR3 contains 14 residues. As DNA, the CDR3 is TGTGCCAGCAATTCTCCCACTAGCGGGAGGAAAATGTACTTC. Amino acid sequence: CASNSPTSGRKMYF.

The chain combines TRBV12-3 or TRBV12-4 with TRBJ2-2, with D maybe TRBD2 (6 bases). This CDR3 contains 15 residues. V lost 3 bases and J lost 7, with 15 bases in between. The CDR3 nucleotides read TGTGCCAGCAGTTTCCGGGGGTGGAGCGGCGGGGAGCTGTTTTTT. Protein: CASSFRGWSGGELFF.

Comments on this clonotype: In this CDR3 the conserved last residue, phenylalanine or tryptophan, is missing, so a read error is likely. V gene TRBV25-1 combines with J gene TRBJ2-7; 7 nucleotides match TRBD1. Germline-derived CDR1 and CDR2 are MGHDK and SYGVNS. V gave up 6 bases and J gave up 7 bases; unmatched junction bases: 9. The CDR3 is 13 amino acids. CDR3 nucleotides: TGTGCCAGCAGCCAGACAGGGATGAGAGAGCAGTACCTC. Encoded protein: CASSQTGMREQYL.

The CDR3, as DNA: TGTGCCATCGGTGCGTCCCAATTGGCGGATGGCTACACCTTC. It specifies CAIGASQLADGYTF. V gene TRBV10-3 combines with J gene TRBJ1-2; D not certain. CDR3 size: 14 residues. Trimming stripped 8 bases from V and 6 bases from J, with 19 bases between. CDR1 and CDR2 from the germline V gene are ENHRY and SYGVKD.

Details on this clonotype: Since no conserved phenylalanine or tryptophan closes the CDR3, a read error is the likely cause. V usage is TRBV2 and J usage is TRBJ2-2, with a possible D match to TRBD1 (5 bases). This CDR3 is built from 15 residues. Germline V gene data show CDR1 as SNHLY and CDR2 as FYNNEI. CDR3 residues: CASSPTVSNTGELFL. CDR3 sequence (DNA): TGTGCCAGCAGCCCGACAGTCTCGAACACAGGGGAGCTGTTTCTT.

The rearrangement links TRBV7-8 to TRBJ1-1, with no clear D. V was cut by 5 bases and J by 5 bases, with 15 bases left in between. CDR1 and CDR2 from the germline V gene are SGHVS and FQNEAQ. This CDR3 is 14 amino acids long. The CDR3 DNA reads TGTGCCAGCAGCCTTCAAGGGATGGAGACTGAAGCTTTCTTT. Protein sequence: CASSLQGMETEAFF. The variable domain in full, with the rest retrieved from reference TRBV7-8 and TRBJ1-1, is GAGVSQSPRYKVAKRGQDVALRCDPISGHVSLFWYQQALGQGPEFLTYFQNEAQLDKSGLPSDRFFAERPEGSVSTLKIQRTQQEDSAVYLCASSLQGMETEAFFGQGTRLTVV.

For this clonotype: The junction departs from germline at one end; a sequencing error may be responsible. The chain is built from TRBV6-1 and TRBJ2-1; weak D call: TRBD2 (5 bases). The CDR3 is 14 residues long. Germline CDR1 MNHNS, CDR2 SASEGT. Here the CDR3 reads CASILLVDGGEQLF. CDR3 coding DNA: TGTGCCAGCATCCTCCTTGTGGATGGTGGGGAGCAGTTATTC.

A remark on this clonotype: At one of its ends the junction is not consistent with the germline gene, which may arise from a read error. The chain uses TRBV12-5 and TRBJ2-7; D assignment may be TRBD1 or TRBD2 (5 bases each). The germline V gene has CDR1 LGHNT and CDR2 FRNRAP. This CDR3 region has 13 residues. The CDR3 sequence: CASEGTGSYGQYF. CDR3 bases: TGTGCCAGTGAGGGGACCGGTTCCTACGGACAATACTTC.

The chain joins TRBV4-2 to TRBJ1-2, with 9 bases identical to TRBD1. J lost 7 bases, V lost 11 bases, and 14 bases had no gene match. This CDR3 is 14 amino acids long. Germline V CDR1 and CDR2: LGHNA, YNFKEQ. The CDR3 sequence: CAGRQSRTGAGYTF. Here the CDR3 DNA reads TGTGCCGGCCGCCAGTCACGGACAGGGGCTGGCTACACCTTC.

Notes on this clonotype: One end of the junction does not line up with germline, which may come from a read error. This chain joins TRBV6-1 and TRBJ2-1; D is perhaps TRBD1 or TRBD2 (6 bases each). This CDR3 is 16 amino acids long. The germline V gene encodes CDR1 MNHNS and CDR2 SASEGT. CDR3 region: CAISQPTGRSYNELFF. The CDR3 region has the DNA TGTGCCATCAGTCAGCCTACAGGGAGGTCCTACAATGAGCTGTTCTTC.

This clonotype appeared a single time. One end of the junction fails to match germline, which may point to a read error. The rearrangement uses TRBV12-3 or TRBV12-4 and TRBJ2-5, with a weak D call TRBD2 (6 bases). The CDR3 is made up of 12 amino acids. In nucleotides, the CDR3 is TGTCCCAGCAGTCCCGAGGTCGGGACTCAGTACTTC. Residues: CPSSPEVGTQYF.

As concerns this clonotype: As the CDR3 is not closed by the conserved phenylalanine or tryptophan, this likely results from a read error. V and J are TRBV11-2 and TRBJ2-5; 8 nucleotides align to TRBD2. The J call may be incorrect, as the DNA end agrees better with TRBJ2-1. Looked up from germline, CDR1 is SGHAT and CDR2 is FQNNGV. CDR3 size: 17 residues. The CDR3 region is CASSLRLASDSSETQFL. Written as DNA, the CDR3 is TGTGCCAGCAGCTTAAGACTAGCGAGTGACTCGAGCGAGACTCAGTTCTTA.

The chain is built from TRBV30 and TRBJ2-5; TRBD2 matches 11 bases. From germline, CDR1 is GTSNPN and CDR2 SVGIG (reference sequence). V lost 3 bases, J lost 1 base, and 4 bases stayed unmatched. The CDR3 contains 15 residues. The chain's CDR3 is CAWRRLAGTQETQYF. CDR3 DNA: TGTGCCTGGAGACGACTAGCGGGAACCCAAGAGACCCAGTACTTC.

This clonotype is deemed medium-sized. The chain combines TRBV29-1 with TRBJ1-1; D not resolved. Trimming stripped 7 bases from V and 1 base from J, with 13 bases between. The CDR3 loop spans 13 amino acids. Germline loops: CDR1 SQVTM, CDR2 ANQGSEA. CDR3 protein: CSAQSQKNTEAFF. The CDR3 nucleotides read TGCAGCGCTCAGAGCCAGAAGAACACTGAAGCTTTCTTT.

Turning to this clonotype: Since no conserved phenylalanine or tryptophan closes the CDR3, a read error is the likely cause. No DNA is shown, since the ends of the CDR3 on it are uncertain; the CDR3 is the one TCRdb lists. Here the CDR3 reads CAGSTSGGRSYEQYY. The chain recombines TRBV5-1 with TRBJ2-7; whether TRBD1, the table's D call, matches the DNA was not checked. The CDR3 spans 15 residues, counting both ends. Germline V gene lookup returns CDR1 SGHRS and CDR2 YFSETQ.

As for this clonotype: The junction differs from germline at one of its ends, possibly a read error. The chain combines TRBV11-2 with TRBJ2-7; unclear D gene. CDR3 length: 13 residues. Germline CDR1 reads SGHAT; CDR2 reads FQNNGV. This chain's CDR3 is CASSLSEWVQQYF. Written as DNA, the CDR3 is TGTGCTAGCAGTTTAAGTGAGTGGGTCCAGCAGTACTTC.

As to this clonotype: Lacking the conserved final phenylalanine or tryptophan, this CDR3 likely reflects a read error. This chain uses TRBV6-2 or TRBV6-3 with TRBJ1-5, with D tentatively TRBD1 (6 bases). The ends were cut back, 6 bases at V and 4 bases at J, with 16 bases in the middle. The germline V gene encodes CDR1 MNHEY and CDR2 SVGEGT. The CDR3 runs 15 residues. The CDR3 nucleotides are TGTGCCAGCAGCTACAGGGATGACAGAAATCAGCCCCAGCATTAT. This codes for CASSYRDDRNQPQHY.

This clonotype turned up a few times. The V call is TRBV6-6, the J call TRBJ2-2; D tentatively fits TRBD1 or TRBD2 (5 bases each). The CDR3 has 14 amino acids. Germline V CDR1 and CDR2: MNHNY, SVGAGI (reference sequence). The V gene lost 10 bases and the J gene lost 6 bases, with 18 bases spanning the gap. CDR3 protein: CAISVARGAGELFF. The CDR3 region has the DNA TGTGCCATTTCCGTCGCCCGAGGGGCCGGGGAGCTGTTTTTT.

For this clonotype: As the CDR3 is not closed by the conserved phenylalanine or tryptophan, this likely results from a read error. V is TRBV11-3 and J is TRBJ1-1; no firm D call. This CDR3 comprises 14 residues. Germline-derived CDR1 and CDR2 are SGHNT and YENEEA. CDR3 amino acids: CANSSRAGGTEAFL. Here the CDR3 DNA reads TGTGCCAACAGCTCGAGGGCAGGAGGCACTGAAGCTTTCCTT.

Remarks on this clonotype: This is likely a read error, given that the CDR3 carries no conserved phenylalanine or tryptophan at its end. The chain is built from TRBV4-1 and TRBJ2-1; D possibly matches TRBD1 or TRBD2 (6 bases each). Germline V gene sequence: CDR1 MGHRA, CDR2 YSYEKL. The CDR3 runs 16 residues. Written as DNA, the CDR3 is TGCGCCAGCAGCCCCGAACTAACGGGGGCTTACAATGGGCAGTTCTTA. It specifies CASSPELTGAYNGQFL.

Worth noting for this clonotype: The germline gene is not matched at one end of the junction; a read error may be the cause. J is TRBJ2-2 and V is TRBV10-3; 7 bases line up with TRBD1. Germline-derived CDR1 and CDR2 are ENHRY and SYGVKD. The CDR3 loop spans 15 amino acids. The CDR3 DNA reads as TGTGCCATTAGTGAGCAACAGGGGAACACCGGGGAGCAGTTTTTT. Residues: CAISEQQGNTGEQFF.

A word on this clonotype: A junction boundary mismatches the germline segment, possibly from a read error. This chain joins TRBV5-1 and TRBJ1-1; 7 positions match TRBD1. Germline V gives CDR1 SGHRS, CDR2 YFSETQ. This CDR3 is built from 14 residues. The CDR3 bases are TGTTCCAGCACCCAAGGGGGCGCATATACTGAAGCTTTCTTT. Amino acids: CSSTQGGAYTEAFF.

This clonotype was recorded only once. CDR3 protein: CTSSLTTNGRAGSETQYF. Written as DNA, the CDR3 is TGTACTAGCAGCCTAACGACAAACGGGAGGGCCGGCTCGGAGACCCAGTACTTC. The chain has TRBV4-2 and TRBJ2-5; 8 bases map to TRBD2. The CDR3 extends over 18 amino acids. Germline V lookup: CDR1 LGHNA, CDR2 YNFKEQ.

A remark on this clonotype: Since a much larger clone is just one base distant, this may be a read error. The V and J genes are TRBV6-4 and TRBJ1-4; no reliable D call. CDR1 MRHNA and CDR2 SNTAGT come from the germline V gene. The CDR3 sequence is 15 residues long. The V end lost 4 bases, the J end lost 7 bases, and 16 bases lay between the germline ends. CDR3 sequence reads: CASSAQDPLSEKLFF. The DNA for the CDR3 is TGTGCCAGCAGTGCCCAGGACCCGTTGAGTGAAAAACTGTTTTTT.

This clonotype was counted between two and nine times. One end of the junction fails to match germline, which may point to a read error. The J gene is TRBJ2-2, the V gene TRBV29-1; 10 nucleotides line up with TRBD2. CDR1 SQVTM and CDR2 ANQGSEA come from the germline V gene. This CDR3 spans 15 amino acids. CDR3 nucleotides: TGTAACGTTGGGACTAGCGTGGCGAACACCGGGGAGCTGTTTTTT. As protein: CNVGTSVANTGELFF.

This chain uses TRBV6-5 with TRBJ2-2; 7 bases are a match to TRBD2. The CDR3 has 15 residues. Germline V CDR1 and CDR2: MNHEY, SVGAGI. Trimming removed 4 bases from V and 6 bases from J; junction bases left unmatched: 8. CDR3 sequence reads: CASSSLAVGSGELFF. CDR3 bases: TGTGCCAGCAGTTCCCTAGCGGTAGGGTCCGGGGAGCTGTTTTTT.

Of note for this clonotype: The conserved phenylalanine or tryptophan is not found at the CDR3 terminus, so this likely reflects a read error. The DNA is omitted, as the CDR3 cannot be located on it reliably, and the CDR3 follows TCRdb's listing. The V and J genes are TRBV4-1 and TRBJ2-5; TRBD2 reflects the table's D call only, with no check against the DNA. Ends included, the CDR3 has 16 residues. Germline V gene sequence: CDR1 MGHRA, CDR2 YSYEKL. The CDR3 here is CASSQNPGLAGETQYL.

Of note for this clonotype: The germline gene is not matched at one end of the junction; a read error may be the cause. The chain recombines TRBV11-2 with TRBJ2-7; weak D call: TRBD1 (5 bases). The CDR3 consists of 14 residues. Germline V gives CDR1 SGHAT, CDR2 FQNNGV. CDR3 sequence reads: CDSSTNRNSYEQYF. CDR3 nucleotide sequence: TGTGACAGCAGCACTAACAGGAACTCTTACGAGCAGTACTTC.

This clonotype showed up just once. The CDR3 does not close with the conserved phenylalanine or tryptophan, likely indicating a read error. The chain links TRBV12-3 or TRBV12-4 to TRBJ2-1; TRBD1 matches at 9 bases. V lost 10 bases and J lost 7; bases outside the gene matches: 17. There are 16 residues in the CDR3. The chain's CDR3 is CATGQGWARDSNEQFL. Written as DNA, the CDR3 is TGTGCCACCGGACAGGGGTGGGCGCGAGATTCTAATGAGCAGTTCTTA.

The chain links TRBV29-1 to TRBJ2-3, with D hard to call. The V gene lost 3 bases and the J gene lost 2 bases, with 15 bases spanning the gap. CDR1 is SQVTM, CDR2 ANQGSEA, per germline. The CDR3 sequence is 15 residues long. The CDR3 bases are TGCAGCGTTGAGGGCGAGGCCAGCACCACAGATACGCAGTATTTT. Amino acid sequence: CSVEGEASTTDTQYF.

To note about this clonotype: A much more abundant neighbour one base away suggests this may be a read error. The chain employs TRBV7-2 and TRBJ2-5; no reliable D call. CDR3 length: 13 amino acids. Germline CDR1 reads SGHTA; CDR2 reads FQGNSA. CDR3 loop: CASSLGGFEIQYF. Here the CDR3 DNA reads TGTGCCAGCAGCTTAGGAGGTTTCGAGATCCAGTACTTC.